This note documents a single TCR beta chain sequence. Antigen unknown. The PCR ran on 60 Vbeta and 13 Jbeta primers. In the study's own analysis: Unique TCR beta chains numbered approximately 80 million in a later analysis, with around 10 million shared. Only in-frame clones appear in the TCRdb table, and some are missing; sequencing was by immunoSEQ multiplex PCR. V and J calls and clone size follow that table, whereas D and trimming were derived from the DNA. This sample has 100,000 to 120,000 clones, with about 77% found just once. The CDR3 runs to 15 residues. Germline lookup yields CDR1 SGDLS and CDR2 YYNGEE. V was cut by 1 base and J by 4 bases, with 14 bases left in between. These data originate in a study of cytomegalovirus exposure and HLA in healthy donors. General study points: The authors assumed roughly uniform sequencing depth across donors for presence/absence analyses. A later analysis found most CMV-associated TCR beta chains apparently HLA-restricted.

The sequenced sample consisted of PBMCs. The chain employs TRBV9 and TRBJ1-1; D is unclear. This TCR came from a woman in her 30s in good health and CMV-seropositive. CDR3 DNA: TGTGCCAGCAGCGTACTGGAGGCCGCGAGCACTGAAGCTTTCTTT. Amino acid sequence: CASSVLEAASTEAFF.